These 17 T cell receptor beta chains came from one sample sequenced in a study of OX40 agonist ivuxolimab in advanced cancers. The assay was immunoSEQ multiplex PCR, and TCRdb's table has in-frame clones only and misses some. Found here are 51,000 or so clones, 88% of them singletons; the top ten hold 14% to 15%. Sequencing used CD4+ or CD8+ T cells sorted from blood, obtained in a trial of the OX40 agonist ivuxolimab. The receptors derive from an adult with an advanced solid tumor such as melanoma, head and neck, liver or kidney cancer.

This clone was observed a single time. The genes are TRBV27 and TRBJ2-1; TRBD1 might be the D (6 bases). Germline V gene data show CDR1 as MNHEY and CDR2 as SMNVEV (reference sequence). The CDR3 length is 14 residues. V shed 5 bases and J shed 3 bases, with 11 bases lying between them. The CDR3 nucleotides read TGTGCCAGCAGTACCGGGACAATCTACAATGAGCAGTTCTTC. As protein: CASSTGTIYNEQFF.

The chain is built from TRBV6-5 and TRBJ1-2; D gene ambiguous. The CDR3 totals 14 residues. Germline assignment: CDR1 MNHEY and CDR2 SVGAGI. The V end was cut by 3 bases, the J end by 4 bases, with 12 bases between. The CDR3 is CASSYKLQGYGYTF. The CDR3 DNA reads as TGTGCCAGCAGTTATAAGCTCCAAGGCTATGGCTACACCTTC.

The chain links TRBV7-3 to TRBJ1-1; 7 bases are shared with TRBD1. Germline loops: CDR1 SGHTA, CDR2 FQGTGA. CDR3 length equals 15 residues. J was trimmed by 7 bases and V by 1 base; bases with no gene match: 9. The CDR3 here is CASSLIGQAKHEAFF. CDR3 in DNA: TGTGCCAGCAGCTTAATAGGACAGGCAAAGCATGAAGCTTTCTTT.

This chain connects TRBV14 to TRBJ1-2; weak D call: TRBD1 (5 bases). V lost 0 bases, J lost 4 bases, and 9 bases lay in between. The germline gives CDR1 SGHDN, CDR2 FVKESK. CDR3 size: 14 residues. CDR3 nucleotide sequence: TGTGCCAGCAGCCAAGAGCAGGGCATCTATGGCTACACCTTC. Protein: CASSQEQGIYGYTF. The full variable domain, rest sourced from reference TRBV14 and TRBJ1-2, is EAGVTQFPSHSVIEKGQTVTLRCDPISGHDNLYWYRRVMGKEIKFLLHFVKESKQDESGMPNNRFLAERTGGTYSTLKVQPAELEDSGVYFCASSQEQGIYGYTFGSGTRLTVV.

This chain joins TRBV5-6 and TRBJ2-7; D unclear. Trimming took off 0 bases at V and 0 bases at J, with 10 bases between the two ends. The CDR3 runs 15 residues. Germline CDR1 reads SGHDT; CDR2 reads YYEEEE. CDR3 sequence: CASSLDGFSSYEQYF. The CDR3 DNA is TGTGCCAGCAGCTTGGACGGTTTCAGCTCCTACGAGCAGTACTTC.

The chain carries TRBV10-2 and TRBJ1-5; D is unclear. Trimming removed 8 bases from V and 3 bases from J, with 23 bases in between. In germline, CDR1 is WSHSY, CDR2 SAAADI. CDR3 length equals 17 residues. CDR3 bases: TGCGCCAGCGGACGAGGATTGGGCGGGGAAATCAATCAGCCCCAGCATTTT. It specifies CASGRGLGGEINQPQHF.

The rearrangement joins TRBV7-6 to TRBJ2-2; 7 positions match TRBD2. V trimming: 4 bases; J trimming: 4 bases; junction bases outside the gene matches: 9. Germline V CDR1 and CDR2: SGHVS, FNYEAQ. The CDR3 consists of 16 residues. The CDR3 region is CASSSFRGVGTGELFF. The CDR3 DNA reads TGTGCCAGCAGCTCCTTTCGGGGGGTTGGCACCGGGGAGCTGTTTTTT.

The chain links TRBV7-2 to TRBJ2-1; D remains ambiguous. Trimming left V 4 bases short and J 7 bases short, with 20 bases between. This CDR3 contains 16 residues. Germline V gives CDR1 SGHTA, CDR2 FQGNSA. The CDR3 spells CASSSVVVYLGNEQFF. Here the CDR3 DNA reads TGTGCCAGCAGCTCCGTGGTCGTTTACCTTGGGAATGAGCAGTTCTTC. Full variable domain (rest looked up from reference TRBV7-2 and TRBJ2-1): GAGVSQSPSNKVTEKGKDVELRCDPISGHTALYWYRQSLGQGLEFLIYFQGNSAPDKSGLPSDRFSAERTGGSVSTLTIQRTQQEDSAVYLCASSSVVVYLGNEQFFGPGTRLTVL.

The rearrangement uses TRBV5-1 and TRBJ1-1, with 7 bases lining up with TRBD1. Trimming took 4 bases from V and 8 from J; bases not matched to a gene: 8. The CDR3 covers 13 residues. Per the germline V gene, CDR1 is SGHRS and CDR2 is YFSETQ. The DNA of the CDR3 is TGCGCCAGCAGCGTCTGGGACAGCCAAGAAGCTTTCTTT. It yields the protein CASSVWDSQEAFF.

The chain combines TRBV4-1 with TRBJ1-2; tentative D call: TRBD1 (5 bases). Germline CDR1 reads MGHRA; CDR2 reads YSYEKL. This CDR3 spans 15 amino acids. The ends were cut back, 3 bases at V and 6 bases at J, with 17 bases in the middle. As DNA, the CDR3 is TGCGCCAGCAGCCAGGGCACAGGAGTAGTACATGGCTACACCTTC. Its protein product is CASSQGTGVVHGYTF.

The CDR3: CASSFFGSIQETQYF. CDR3 sequence (DNA): TGCGCCAGCAGCTTTTTCGGAAGTATACAAGAGACCCAGTACTTC. V gene TRBV5-1 combines with J gene TRBJ2-5; D is unresolved. Per the germline V gene, CDR1 is SGHRS and CDR2 is YFSETQ. The CDR3 extends over 15 amino acids. V lost 2 bases and J lost 2, with 13 bases in between.

V and J are TRBV30 and TRBJ2-2; no clear D. The CDR3 totals 13 residues. Per the germline V gene, CDR1 is GTSNPN and CDR2 is SVGIG (reference sequence). The germline V and J ends were trimmed by 1 base and 6 bases, with 9 bases remaining between them. CDR3 sequence (DNA): TGTGCCTGGAGTGCCCTTCACGCCGGGGAGCTGTTTTTT. Encoded protein: CAWSALHAGELFF.

V is TRBV19 and J is TRBJ2-6; D call uncertain. CDR1 is LNHDA, CDR2 SQIVND, per germline (reference sequence). Between the trimmed V and J ends, which lost 4 bases and 0 bases, there was a span of 7 bases. The CDR3 consists of 15 residues. CDR3 sequence reads: CASSTTSSGANVLTF. CDR3 DNA: TGTGCCAGTAGTACCACCAGCTCTGGGGCCAACGTCCTGACTTTC.

The gene calls are TRBV19 and TRBJ1-2; D is undetermined. In germline, CDR1 is LNHDA, CDR2 SQIVND (reference sequence). V lost 4 bases to trimming and J lost 6 bases, with 12 bases between them. The CDR3 loop spans 13 amino acids. CDR3 residues: CASSTHLGDGYTF. In DNA form, the CDR3 reads TGTGCCAGTAGTACCCACCTTGGGGATGGCTACACCTTC.

The V call is TRBV9, the J call TRBJ2-1, with 8 bases matching TRBD2. The CDR3 length is 16 residues. The V gene end was trimmed by 3 bases and the J gene end by 0 bases; junction bases not matched to a gene: 5. CDR1 and CDR2 from the germline V gene are SGDLS and YYNGEE. The CDR3 protein is CASSAGGESSYNEQFF. CDR3 in DNA: TGTGCCAGCAGCGCCGGGGGGGAAAGCTCCTACAATGAGCAGTTCTTC.

The chain recombines TRBV6-5 with TRBJ2-5; D is unresolved. Germline assignment: CDR1 MNHEY and CDR2 SVGAGI. Trimming shortened V by 5 bases and J by 0 bases, and 13 bases separated the two germline ends. The CDR3 runs to 15 residues. The CDR3 nucleotides read TGTGCCAGCAGTCCTACAGACTGGTACCAAGAGACCCAGTACTTC. This encodes CASSPTDWYQETQYF.

The chain combines TRBV7-2 with TRBJ2-3; 11 bases fit TRBD2. The germline gives CDR1 SGHTA, CDR2 FQGNSA. V trimming: 6 bases; J trimming: 2 bases; junction bases outside the gene matches: 7. There are 16 residues in the CDR3. As DNA, the CDR3 is TGTGCCAGCAGGCATCTAGCGGGGGGTTACACAGATACGCAGTATTTT. Translation: CASRHLAGGYTDTQYF.